This TCR beta chain was sequenced for a study of response to subunit inactivated influenza vaccine. From the RT-PCR reads, TCRdb called clonotypes with MiXCR, one entry per CDR3 protein. The table includes some 500,000 distinct CDR3 sequences, roughly 13% detected once. V gave up 3 bases and J gave up 6 bases, with 9 bases separating them. The CDR3 has 12 amino acids. This clonotype turned up a few times. Its antigen remains unidentified. Study-wide results and limits: Researchers suggested that each seasonal influenza vaccination recruits few new T cells.

This TCR came from a man in his fifties or sixties who received an inactivated influenza vaccine. The sample consisted of PBMCs from blood, taken 45 days after vaccination. The chain couples TRBV12-3 or TRBV12-4 to TRBJ2-7; weak D call: TRBD1 (6 bases). CDR3 residues: CASSFPGAEQYF. The CDR3 DNA reads TGTGCCAGCAGTTTTCCAGGGGCCGAGCAGTACTTC.